Below, one T cell receptor beta chain is given with its context. Together with a sample-barcoded 5' primer, a J-beta primer mix was included in a second PCR lasting roughly 6 to 12 cycles. TCRdb analysed the 5' RACE reads with MiXCR anew, one entry per CDR3 protein. The sample has fewer than 2 million distinct CDR3 sequences; roughly 43% are singletons. Trimming shortened V by 4 bases and J by 0 bases, and 10 bases separated the two germline ends. The CDR3 totals 15 residues. In germline, CDR1 is SGHVS, CDR2 FNYEAQ. These data come from a study of blood T cells in healthy people across ages. Sequenced input: blood. This chain links TRBV7-6 with TRBJ2-1, with no clear D. The clonotype originates from a human donor in good health. CDR3 sequence reads: CASSSLSGSYNEQFF. The DNA for the CDR3 is TGTGCCAGCAGCTCATTAAGTGGCTCCTACAATGAGCAGTTCTTC.